This record concerns one TCR beta chain sequence. Antigen: not known. Surgery cases with the highest brain T cell transcript signatures were chosen for sequencing. Profiling relied on immunoSEQ multiplex PCR, and the TCRdb table lists in-frame clones only, not all of them. The data show 2,000 or so clones, roughly 80% seen once. This sample is part of a study of brain T cells in children with intractable seizures. Overall study findings and caveats: Patients' HCMV serostatus was unknown; virus specificity rests on CDR3 similarity alone. Top 50 brain clonotypes included both public and private clones.

CDR1 MNHEY and CDR2 SVGAGI come from the germline V gene. Trimming took off 7 bases at V and 4 bases at J, with 7 bases between the two ends. This CDR3 has 11 amino acids. Sample: resected brain tissue, taken at surgery. V gene TRBV6-5 combines with J gene TRBJ1-1; unclear D gene. This TCR was sampled from a girl aged 2 to 10 with tuberous sclerosis and intractable seizures. DNA for the CDR3: TGTGCCAGCATTTATACCACTGAAGCTTTCTTT. Protein: CASIYTTEAFF.